Each of the 9 T cell receptor beta chains below was sequenced from the same sample in a study of chemoradiotherapy in HPV16-positive cancers. TCRdb keeps only in-frame clones here, not all; method: immunoSEQ multiplex PCR. The sample records under 15,000 clones, around 82% being singletons. Specimen collection occurred from a patient who underwent chemoradiotherapy. Receptors were obtained from a human donor with HPV-associated anogenital cancer.

This clone was seen only once. This chain links TRBV29-1 with TRBJ2-1; 7 nucleotides match TRBD2. The V segment lost 3 bases and the J segment 4 bases; nucleotides outside the gene matches: 6. The CDR3 spans 14 residues. Germline-derived CDR1 and CDR2 are SQVTM and ANQGSEA. The CDR3 loop is CSVDGAGEYNEQFF. CDR3 DNA sequence: TGCAGCGTTGATGGGGCGGGGGAGTACAATGAGCAGTTCTTC.

This clone was counted a few times. DNA for the CDR3: TGTGCCAGCAGCCAAGAGGGTGCACCTGAAGCTTTCTTT. Its translation is CASSQEGAPEAFF. This chain uses TRBV4-2 with TRBJ1-1; D remains ambiguous. Germline V gene data show CDR1 as LGHNA and CDR2 as YNFKEQ. V was cut by 0 bases and J by 6 bases, with 8 bases left in between. The CDR3 contains 13 residues.

The chain uses TRBV19 and TRBJ2-3; TRBD2 is a possible D gene (6 bases). The CDR3 consists of 15 residues. Looked up from germline, CDR1 is LNHDA and CDR2 is SQIVND (reference sequence). The ends were cut back, 3 bases at V and 2 bases at J, with 12 bases in the middle. The CDR3 loop reads CASSIWDSITDTQYF. For the CDR3, the DNA is TGTGCCAGTAGTATTTGGGACTCCATCACAGATACGCAGTATTTT.

The chain combines TRBV30 with TRBJ1-3; TRBD1 might be the D (6 bases). Trimming pared 4 bases from V and 3 bases from J, leaving 19 bases between. The CDR3 consists of 16 residues. Germline CDR1 is GTSNPN and CDR2 is SVGIG (reference sequence). The CDR3 loop reads CAWTTGTGAFGNTIYF. Written as DNA, the CDR3 is TGTGCCTGGACCACCGGGACGGGGGCTTTTGGAAACACCATATATTTT.

V usage is TRBV11-1 and J usage is TRBJ2-1, with 8 bases aligning to TRBD1. V shed 1 base, J shed 7 bases, and the junction held 9 bases outside the gene matches. This CDR3 contains 16 residues. Germline-derived CDR1 and CDR2 are SGHAT and FQDESV (reference sequence). The CDR3 protein is CASSLGGRGLGNEQFF. The CDR3 DNA is TGTGCCAGCAGCTTAGGTGGCAGGGGGCTCGGAAATGAGCAGTTCTTC.

The J gene is TRBJ2-1, the V gene TRBV2; TRBD2 matches at 11 bases. The CDR3 spans 18 residues. J was trimmed by 7 bases and V by 3 bases; bases with no gene match: 14. Germline values: CDR1 SNHLY, CDR2 FYNNEI. The CDR3 bases are TGTGCCAGCAGTGATAGCCACGGGACTAGCGGAGTACTAAATGAGCAGTTCTTC. Translated, it gives CASSDSHGTSGVLNEQFF.

In its sample, this clone was seen once. The gene calls are TRBV7-6 and TRBJ1-1; D ambiguous. This CDR3 comprises 14 residues. V lost 0 bases, J lost 5 bases, and 10 bases lay in between. Per the germline V gene, CDR1 is SGHVS and CDR2 is FNYEAQ. The CDR3 DNA reads as TGTGCCAGCAGCTTAGCTCAGATCGGGACTGAAGCTTTCTTT. Encoded protein: CASSLAQIGTEAFF.

Only a few counts were recorded for this clone. This chain connects TRBV7-9 to TRBJ1-2, with D unresolved. This CDR3 contains 12 residues. The germline CDR1 and CDR2 sequences are SEHNR and FQNEAQ (reference sequence). The V and J ends lost 4 bases and 3 bases respectively, with 6 bases between them. CDR3 sequence: CASSSDYYGYTF. The DNA for the CDR3 is TGTGCCAGCAGCTCAGACTACTATGGCTACACCTTC.

This clone was counted once. The rearrangement links TRBV5-1 to TRBJ1-2; weak D call: TRBD1 (5 bases). The CDR3 is 14 amino acids. Germline assignment: CDR1 SGHRS and CDR2 YFSETQ. Trimming took off 3 bases at V and 8 bases at J, with 17 bases between the two ends. The CDR3 DNA sequence: TGCGCCAGCAGCTCCCCTAGGGGTTCGGGGGGCTACACCTTC. This gives the protein CASSSPRGSGGYTF.